What follows are 12 T cell receptor beta chains derived from one specimen sequenced in a study of cytomegalovirus exposure and HLA in healthy donors. The primer mix had 60 Vbeta and 13 Jbeta primers. Sequencing used immunoSEQ multiplex PCR; TCRdb keeps in-frame clones, though not all of them. The sample gives 250,000 or so clones, roughly 84% of which show up once; 1% to 1.5% is in the top ten. The sequenced sample was PBMCs. The receptors were gathered from a human donor in good health.

The chain combines TRBV28 with TRBJ2-5, with 7 nucleotides matching TRBD1. CDR1 and CDR2 (germline): MDHEN, SYDVKM. This CDR3 has 14 amino acids. J gave up 6 bases and V 5 bases, and 9 bases lay outside the gene matches. In nucleotides, the CDR3 is TGTGCCAGCAGTCCATCCGGGACAGAAAAGACCCAGTACTTC. It yields the protein CASSPSGTEKTQYF. Full variable domain (rest looked up from reference TRBV28 and TRBJ2-5): DVKVTQSSRYLVKRTGEKVFLECVQDMDHENMFWYRQDPGLGLRLIYFSYDVKMKEKGDIPEGYSVSREKKERFSLILESASTNQTSMYLCASSPSGTEKTQYFGPGTRLLVL.

The genes are TRBV2 and TRBJ1-1, with 8 bases aligning to TRBD1. Trimming cost V 6 bases and J 4 bases; bases outside gene matches: 7. CDR1 is SNHLY, CDR2 FYNNEI, per germline. The CDR3 spans 14 residues. The CDR3 spells CASRETGVGTEAFF. In nucleotides, the CDR3 is TGTGCCAGCAGGGAGACAGGGGTCGGCACTGAAGCTTTCTTT.

This clone was found once. The chain links TRBV7-9 to TRBJ2-7, with D perhaps TRBD1 (5 bases). The CDR3 is 14 amino acids. Trimming took 2 bases from V and 6 from J, leaving 14 bases between them. CDR1 is SEHNR and CDR2 is FQNEAQ in the germline V gene (reference sequence). This CDR3 is CASSLQGRKGEQYF. The CDR3 DNA reads as TGTGCCAGCAGCTTACAGGGTAGAAAGGGCGAGCAGTACTTC.

The chain is built from TRBV27 and TRBJ2-7, with D perhaps TRBD2 (6 bases). CDR3 length: 15 amino acids. The V end lost 4 bases, the J end lost 3 bases, and 16 bases lay between the germline ends. CDR1 and CDR2 from the germline V gene are MNHEY and SMNVEV (reference sequence). CDR3: CASSWAGGSNYEQYF. The CDR3 nucleotides are TGTGCCAGCAGTTGGGCTGGGGGGAGTAACTACGAGCAGTACTTC.

The chain links TRBV23-1 to TRBJ1-5; D is perhaps TRBD1 (5 bases). TRBV23-1 is noted as an ORF with a role that remains uncertain. V lost 1 base and J lost 0, with 10 bases in between. The CDR3 contains 16 residues. The CDR3 nucleotides are TGCGCCAGCAGTCAATTAACAGGTAATAGCAATCAGCCCCAGCATTTT. This translates into CASSQLTGNSNQPQHF.

The chain joins TRBV10-3 to TRBJ2-1; 9 nucleotides line up with TRBD1. The CDR3 runs 15 residues. Germline lookup yields CDR1 ENHRY and CDR2 SYGVKD. V trimming: 8 bases; J trimming: 0 bases; junction bases outside the gene matches: 5. The CDR3 loop reads CAIGTGSSSYNEQFF. The CDR3 nucleotides are TGTGCCATCGGGACAGGGTCCAGCTCCTACAATGAGCAGTTCTTC.

The chain joins TRBV15 to TRBJ1-1; maybe TRBD1 (6 bases). The CDR3 extends over 15 amino acids. V dropped 1 base and J dropped 3 bases, with 12 bases sitting between them. Germline CDR1 is LNHNV and CDR2 is YYDKDF (reference sequence). CDR3 sequence reads: CATSRGRGSYTEAFF. In DNA form, the CDR3 reads TGTGCCACCAGCAGAGGCAGGGGCTCCTACACTGAAGCTTTCTTT. Supplemented by reference TRBV15 and TRBJ1-1, the full variable domain reads DAMVIQNPRYQVTQFGKPVTLSCSQTLNHNVMYWYQQKSSQAPKLLFHYYDKDFNNEADTPDNFQSRRPNTSFCFLDIRSPGLGDTAMYLCATSRGRGSYTEAFFGQGTRLTVV.

Written as DNA, the CDR3 is TGTGCCAGCAGCTCCCTGAGGGGGCTCTATGGCTACACCTTC. Amino acids: CASSSLRGLYGYTF. J is TRBJ1-2 and V is TRBV7-2, with 7 bases aligning to TRBD1. CDR1 and CDR2 (germline): SGHTA, FQGNSA. V was clipped by 4 bases and J by 4 bases; unmatched bases: 6. This CDR3 region has 14 residues.

This sequence joins TRBV30 and TRBJ2-7, with D perhaps TRBD2 (5 bases). The germline gives CDR1 GTSNPN, CDR2 SVGIG (reference sequence). CDR3 size: 14 residues. Trimming removed 3 bases from V and 2 bases from J, with 14 bases in between. DNA for the CDR3: TGTGCCTGGAGGTCCACTAGTTCACCCTACGAGCAGTACTTC. Its translation is CAWRSTSSPYEQYF.

This clone was found once. This chain joins TRBV2 and TRBJ1-2; TRBD1 matches 7 bases. The CDR3 is 14 amino acids. V dropped 8 bases and J dropped 0; count of bases not matched to a gene: 6. The germline V gene encodes CDR1 SNHLY and CDR2 FYNNEI. The CDR3 region is CASRQGSANYGYTF. The CDR3 DNA follows: TGTGCCAGCCGACAGGGTTCCGCTAACTATGGCTACACCTTC.

In this sample, this clone turned up once. The chain is built from TRBV12-5 and TRBJ1-1; 7 bases agree with TRBD1. Germline V gene data show CDR1 as LGHNT and CDR2 as FRNRAP. The CDR3 length is 14 residues. Trimming cost V 6 bases and J 7 bases; bases outside gene matches: 11. CDR3 loop: CASGLRTGPFEAFF. CDR3 coding DNA: TGTGCTAGTGGACTCCGGACAGGACCATTTGAAGCTTTCTTT.

The sample holds one count of this clone. Other DNA variants within this sample encode the same CDR3. This CDR3 is CASSAGQGETQYF. In DNA form, the CDR3 reads TGCGCCAGCAGCGCCGGGCAGGGTGAGACCCAGTACTTC. The chain links TRBV5-1 to TRBJ2-5; maybe TRBD1 (5 bases). CDR1 and CDR2 (germline): SGHRS, YFSETQ. Trimming pared 4 bases from V and 5 bases from J, leaving 12 bases between. The CDR3 runs 13 residues.